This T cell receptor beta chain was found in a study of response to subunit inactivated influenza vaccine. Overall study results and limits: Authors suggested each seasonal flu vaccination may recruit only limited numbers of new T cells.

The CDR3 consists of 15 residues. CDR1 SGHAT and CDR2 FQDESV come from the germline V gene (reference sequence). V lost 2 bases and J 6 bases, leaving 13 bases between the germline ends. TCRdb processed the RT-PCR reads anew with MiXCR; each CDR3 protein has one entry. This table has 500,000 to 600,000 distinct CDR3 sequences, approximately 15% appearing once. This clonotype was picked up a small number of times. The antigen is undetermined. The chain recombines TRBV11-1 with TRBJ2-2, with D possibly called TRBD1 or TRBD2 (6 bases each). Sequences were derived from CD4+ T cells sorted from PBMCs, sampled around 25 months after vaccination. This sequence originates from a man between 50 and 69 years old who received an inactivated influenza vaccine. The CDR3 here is CASSLRKEGAGELFF. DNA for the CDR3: TGTGCCAGCAGCTTACGGAAGGAGGGGGCCGGGGAGCTGTTTTTT.